The T cell receptor (beta chain) described here comes from a study of cytomegalovirus exposure and HLA in healthy donors. General study results and limits: The TCR clusters that emerged in the first cohort tended, a later analysis found, to co-occur in the approximately 120 validation repertoires. As was reported, the classifier diagnosed cytomegalovirus status with high specificity and sensitivity. Most sequenced TCRs were rare (though some public TCRs occurred in many donors).

The V gene's germline CDR1 is MNHEY and CDR2 SVGAGI. The trim removed 5 bases at V and 2 bases at J, leaving 4 bases unmatched. The CDR3 extends over 15 amino acids. The table came from immunoSEQ multiplex PCR; TCRdb's copy has only in-frame clones and leaves some out. The sample lists roughly 260,000 clones, around nine tenths occurring once. Comment on this clone: Its specificity is not known.

The gene calls are TRBV6-5 and TRBJ1-2, with 11 bases that match TRBD1. The clonotype originates from a man between 18 and 35 years old in good health and CMV-seronegative. The source material was PBMCs. The chain's CDR3 is CASSRTGGLNYGYTF. The CDR3 coding sequence is TGTGCCAGCAGTCGGACAGGGGGCTTAAACTATGGCTACACCTTC.